Below are 5 T cell receptor beta chains sequenced from a single sample in a study of cytomegalovirus exposure and HLA in healthy donors (dated by TCRdb to the late 2010s). Library method: the immunoSEQ multiplex PCR assay. A mixture of 60 forward primers for TCR Vbeta segments and 13 reverse primers for TCR Jbeta segments was used in the multiplex PCR. TCRdb re-hosts the immuneACCESS table, in-frame sequences only. Its copies lack some clones; in the studies checked, an unresolved V gene accounts for under half of them, and the cause for the rest is not known. Present in this sample are 200,000 to 250,000 clones, around 89% of which were seen just once. The top ten constitute 0.95% to 1.1% of the sample. Input material: PBMCs. Every receptor here comes from a woman in her late teens or twenties in good health and CMV-seronegative.

This chain uses TRBV7-6 with TRBJ2-1, with 11 bases fitting TRBD2. The CDR3 is 14 residues long. With V trimmed by 7 bases and J by 5 bases, 4 bases remained unmatched. CDR1 is SGHVS, CDR2 FNYEAQ, per germline. The CDR3 reads CASIAGGLNNEQFF. The CDR3 bases are TGTGCCAGCATAGCGGGGGGGCTTAACAATGAGCAGTTCTTC. The full variable domain, rest sourced from reference TRBV7-6 and TRBJ2-1, is GAGVSQSPRYKVTKRGQDVALRCDPISGHVSLYWYRQALGQGPEFLTYFNYEAQQDKSGLPNDRFSAERPEGSISTLTIQRTEQRDSAMYRCASIAGGLNNEQFFGPGTRLTVL.

The gene calls are TRBV7-2 and TRBJ1-1; 8 bases line up with TRBD1. Trimming at V came to 3 bases and at J to 1 base, leaving 4 bases not matched to a gene. From germline, CDR1 is SGHTA and CDR2 FQGNSA. The CDR3 is 15 residues long. CDR3 sequence (DNA): TGTGCCAGCAGCTTTACCGGGACAGGGAACACTGAAGCTTTCTTT. This gives the protein CASSFTGTGNTEAFF.

This chain connects TRBV5-1 to TRBJ2-5, with D perhaps TRBD2 (5 bases). V was trimmed by 0 bases and J by 3 bases, leaving 9 bases between them. Germline values: CDR1 SGHRS, CDR2 YFSETQ. This CDR3 is built from 14 residues. The CDR3 here is CASSLGTQKETQYF. DNA of the CDR3: TGCGCCAGCAGCTTGGGGACTCAAAAAGAGACCCAGTACTTC.

This rearrangement joins TRBV7-2 to TRBJ2-5; D is uncertain. V was shortened by 3 bases and J by 5 bases, with 7 bases between the two germline ends. Germline CDR1 reads SGHTA; CDR2 reads FQGNSA. The CDR3 loop spans 12 amino acids. The CDR3 region is CASSLMEETQYF. The CDR3 bases are TGTGCCAGCAGCTTGATGGAGGAGACCCAGTACTTC.

J is TRBJ2-3 and V is TRBV7-2, with a possible D match to TRBD1 (6 bases). V lost 4 bases, J lost 0 bases, and 17 bases lay in between. Germline V gene sequence: CDR1 SGHTA, CDR2 FQGNSA. This CDR3 has 17 amino acids. The CDR3 region has the DNA TGTGCCAGCAGCTCCCCCTCCAGCGGACAGAGCACAGATACGCAGTATTTT. Protein sequence: CASSSPSSGQSTDTQYF.